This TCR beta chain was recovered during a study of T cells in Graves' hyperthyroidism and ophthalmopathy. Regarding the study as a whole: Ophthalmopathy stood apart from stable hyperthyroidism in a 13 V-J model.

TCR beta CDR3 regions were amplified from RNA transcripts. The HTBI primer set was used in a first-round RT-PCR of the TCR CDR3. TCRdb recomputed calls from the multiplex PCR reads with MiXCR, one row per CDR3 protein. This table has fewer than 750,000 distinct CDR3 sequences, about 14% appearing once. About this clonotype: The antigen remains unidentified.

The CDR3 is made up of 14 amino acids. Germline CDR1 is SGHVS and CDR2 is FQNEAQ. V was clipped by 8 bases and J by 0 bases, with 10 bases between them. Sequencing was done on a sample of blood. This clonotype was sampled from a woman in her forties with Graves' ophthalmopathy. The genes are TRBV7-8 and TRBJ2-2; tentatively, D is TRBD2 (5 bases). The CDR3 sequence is CASLLRANTGELFF. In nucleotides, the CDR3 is TGTGCCAGCTTGTTGCGGGCGAACACCGGGGAGCTGTTTTTT.